This entry lists 20 T cell receptor beta chains sequenced from one sample in a study of PD-1 blockade in classical Hodgkin lymphoma. Every patient relapsed after autologous stem cell transplantation, and brentuximab vedotin exposure varied. TCRdb's table, derived via immunoSEQ multiplex PCR, lists solely in-frame clones and lacks some. The sample lists under 7,500 clones; just over 85% were seen once. The starting material was peripheral blood mononuclear cells (PBMCs), obtained before the second cycle of nivolumab. These receptors were obtained from a human donor with classical Hodgkin lymphoma.

The chain carries TRBV5-4 and TRBJ2-1; tentatively, D is TRBD1 (9 bases). CDR1 and CDR2 from the germline V gene are SGHNT and YYREEE (reference sequence). The germline V and J ends were trimmed by 3 bases and 7 bases, with 20 bases remaining between them. CDR3 size: 16 residues. The DNA of the CDR3 is TGTGCCAGCAGCTCATCGGGGGGGACAGGGAGGAATGAGCAGTTCTTC. This encodes CASSSSGGTGRNEQFF.

The chain carries TRBV30 and TRBJ2-2; D tentatively reads TRBD1 or TRBD2 (5 bases each). CDR3 size: 17 residues. The germline V gene encodes CDR1 GTSNPN and CDR2 SVGIG (reference sequence). V was pared by 1 base and J by 1 base, with 16 bases between. The CDR3 coding sequence is TGTGCCTGGAGTGGGGGACCGGGACGGGAGAACACCGGGGAGCTGTTTTTT. Amino acid sequence: CAWSGGPGRENTGELFF.

This chain connects TRBV29-1 to TRBJ2-1; D is uncertain. V lost 0 bases, J lost 0 bases, and 6 bases lay in between. Germline CDR1 reads SQVTM; CDR2 reads ANQGSEA. The length of the CDR3 is 14 residues. The CDR3 loop reads CSVEEGASYNEQFF. CDR3 sequence (DNA): TGCAGCGTTGAAGAGGGCGCCTCCTACAATGAGCAGTTCTTC.

This clone was picked up one time. The chain employs TRBV5-1 and TRBJ2-7, with unresolved D. Germline assignment: CDR1 SGHRS and CDR2 YFSETQ. The V gene lost 2 bases and the J gene lost 4 bases, with 10 bases spanning the gap. The CDR3 is 13 amino acids. The CDR3 sequence is CASSFGPHYEQYV. The CDR3 DNA follows: TGCGCCAGCAGCTTCGGACCGCATTACGAGCAGTACGTC.

CDR3 protein: CATSRVSGGVVYGYTF. CDR3 sequence (DNA): TGTGCCACCAGCAGAGTAAGCGGGGGGGTTGTCTATGGCTACACCTTC. The chain is built from TRBV15 and TRBJ1-2; the D gene is possibly TRBD1 (5 bases). Trimming left V 1 base short and J 4 bases short, with 16 bases between. Germline V gene data show CDR1 as LNHNV and CDR2 as YYDKDF (reference sequence). The CDR3 is made up of 16 amino acids.

The chain employs TRBV19 and TRBJ1-1, with a tentative D call TRBD1 (6 bases). The CDR3 consists of 15 residues. The germline CDR1 and CDR2 sequences are LNHDA and SQIVND (reference sequence). The ends were cut back, 3 bases at V and 2 bases at J, with 13 bases in the middle. CDR3 protein: CASSMAGHLNTEAFF. DNA for the CDR3: TGTGCCAGTAGTATGGCGGGACACCTTAACACTGAAGCTTTCTTT.

The chain carries TRBV6-5 and TRBJ1-2, with a tentative D call TRBD1 (5 bases). CDR1 and CDR2 (germline): MNHEY, SVGAGI. CDR3 length: 14 residues. V lost 8 bases, J lost 9 bases, and 22 bases lay in between. Written as DNA, the CDR3 is TGTGCCAGCTCCTGGGGCCGGGGTCTAGGTAGCTACACCTTC. It is translated as CASSWGRGLGSYTF.

This clone was seen a few times. The rearrangement uses TRBV30 and TRBJ2-5; 10 nucleotides line up with TRBD2. V shed 2 bases and J 5 bases; nucleotides not matched to a gene: 14. Germline CDR1 and CDR2: GTSNPN and SVGIG (reference sequence). CDR3 size: 17 residues. The CDR3 DNA sequence: TGTGCCTGGAGTCCCGCTAGCGGGAGTGGTCTAGGGGAGACCCAGTACTTC. Translating it yields CAWSPASGSGLGETQYF.

Comment on this clone: Other nucleotide sequences from this sample produce the same CDR3. The chain links TRBV5-4 to TRBJ1-3; D perhaps matches TRBD1 (6 bases). There are 14 residues in the CDR3. Germline CDR1 SGHNT, CDR2 YYREEE (reference sequence). V shed 4 bases and J shed 9 bases, with 17 bases lying between them. DNA of the CDR3: TGTGCCAGCAGCCGCGACAGGCTGCGGAGCACCATATATTTT. Residues: CASSRDRLRSTIYF. The complete variable domain, with remaining parts taken from reference TRBV5-4 and TRBJ1-3, reads ETGVTQSPTHLIKTRGQQVTLRCSSQSGHNTVSWYQQALGQGPQFIFQYYREEENGRGNFPPRFSGLQFPNYSSELNVNALELDDSALYLCASSRDRLRSTIYFGEGSWLTVV.

V usage is TRBV6-6 and J usage is TRBJ2-2; 7 bases align to TRBD1. With V trimmed by 2 bases and J by 8 bases, 2 bases remained unmatched. CDR3 length: 13 residues. Germline V gene sequence: CDR1 MNHNY, CDR2 SVGAGI (reference sequence). Here the CDR3 reads CASSYRGPGELFF. CDR3 coding DNA: TGTGCCAGCAGTTACAGGGGGCCGGGGGAGCTGTTTTTT.

The J gene is TRBJ1-4, the V gene TRBV6-1; the D is unclear. V was pared by 2 bases and J by 8 bases, with 6 bases between. Germline V gives CDR1 MNHNS, CDR2 SASEGT. This CDR3 region has 12 residues. As DNA, the CDR3 is TGTGCCAGCAGTGAAATTGGGGAAAAACTGTTTTTT. This encodes CASSEIGEKLFF.

The chain combines TRBV10-3 with TRBJ1-1; TRBD1 matches 12 bases. The CDR3 runs 17 residues. J gave up 1 base and V 3 bases, and 6 bases lay outside the gene matches. Looked up from germline, CDR1 is ENHRY and CDR2 is SYGVKD. The CDR3 loop reads CAISEAGTGGRNTEAFF. CDR3 coding DNA: TGTGCCATCAGTGAAGCAGGGACAGGGGGCCGGAACACTGAAGCTTTCTTT.

J is TRBJ1-4 and V is TRBV9; D unresolved. Deletions cut 0 bases from V and 10 bases from J, with 10 bases between. This CDR3 is 13 amino acids long. Germline V lookup: CDR1 SGDLS, CDR2 YYNGEE. The CDR3 nucleotides read TGTGCCAGCAGCGTAGCCCCCGATTTAAAACTGTTTTTT. This sequence encodes CASSVAPDLKLFF.

V usage is TRBV5-4 and J usage is TRBJ2-1; the D is unclear. Germline CDR1 SGHNT, CDR2 YYREEE (reference sequence). V lost 4 bases and J 0 bases, leaving 14 bases between the germline ends. The CDR3 runs to 16 residues. CDR3 residues: CASSPSSPSSYNEQFF. DNA for the CDR3: TGTGCCAGCAGCCCAAGTTCTCCCAGCTCCTACAATGAGCAGTTCTTC.

This chain links TRBV6-6 with TRBJ1-2, with D possibly TRBD1 on 6 matching bases. Trimming cost V 5 bases and J 7 bases, with 14 bases left between them. The CDR3 consists of 13 residues. Germline V CDR1 and CDR2: MNHNY, SVGAGI (reference sequence). The CDR3 region is CASSPRRGGGYTF. CDR3 nucleotide sequence: TGTGCCAGCAGTCCCCGCAGGGGAGGTGGCTACACCTTC.

This clone came up once. The V and J genes are TRBV7-9 and TRBJ2-5; no clear D. Trimming shortened V by 2 bases and J by 1 base, and 5 bases separated the two germline ends. The CDR3 contains 13 residues. The V gene's germline CDR1 is SEHNR and CDR2 FQNEAQ (reference sequence). This chain's CDR3 is CASSLYSQETQYF. In nucleotides, the CDR3 is TGTGCCAGCAGCTTATACTCCCAAGAGACCCAGTACTTC.

This clone showed up just once. The chain combines TRBV5-5 with TRBJ1-3, with a tentative D call TRBD1 (5 bases). Germline V gives CDR1 SGHKS, CDR2 YYEKEE (reference sequence). V was trimmed by 0 bases and J by 0 bases, leaving 10 bases between them. CDR3 length: 16 amino acids. The CDR3 coding sequence is TGTGCCAGCAGCTTGGGACAGCCCAGCTCTGGAAACACCATATATTTT. Residues: CASSLGQPSSGNTIYF. Together with reference TRBV5-5 and TRBJ1-3, the CDR3 gives the full variable domain: DAGVTQSPTHLIKTRGQQVTLRCSPISGHKSVSWYQQVLGQGPQFIFQYYEKEERGRGNFPDRFSARQFPNYSSELNVNALLLGDSALYLCASSLGQPSSGNTIYFGEGSWLTVV.

This chain joins TRBV15 and TRBJ2-1; D possibly uses TRBD1 or TRBD2 (5 bases each). Trimming pared 1 base from V and 3 bases from J, leaving 16 bases between. This CDR3 comprises 17 residues. The V gene's germline CDR1 is LNHNV and CDR2 YYDKDF (reference sequence). This CDR3 reads CATSRGGSGPVYNEQFF. In DNA, the CDR3 is TGTGCCACCAGCAGAGGGGGGTCGGGACCAGTCTACAATGAGCAGTTCTTC.

The rearrangement joins TRBV4-1 to TRBJ2-7; D perhaps matches TRBD1 (6 bases). The CDR3 spans 14 residues. V gave up 4 bases and J gave up 2 bases, with 12 bases separating them. CDR1 and CDR2 (germline): MGHRA, YSYEKL. The CDR3 here is CASSPQQGAYEQYV. The CDR3 nucleotides read TGCGCCAGCAGCCCTCAACAGGGTGCCTACGAGCAGTACGTC.

This chain connects TRBV6-1 to TRBJ1-6, with D possibly TRBD1 on 5 matching bases. CDR1 MNHNS and CDR2 SASEGT come from the germline V gene. This CDR3 region has 14 residues. Trimming removed 4 bases at V and 5 bases at J, with 9 bases between. CDR3 DNA sequence: TGTGCCAGCAGTGGGGGCCTGAATAATTCACCCCTCCACTTT. Amino acids: CASSGGLNNSPLHF.